A single sample is the source of the 21 T cell receptor beta chains below, sequenced in a study of vaccination effects on CD4 cells after COVID-19. These receptors' targets are unknown. Subsequent to 10 days of culture, CD4+ T cells were isolated. TCRdb keeps only in-frame clones here, not all; method: immunoSEQ multiplex PCR. This table holds roughly 31,000 clones, roughly 70% found once. The source was CD4+ T cells from PBMCs cultured without peptide, collected before COVID-19 vaccination. The origin of the receptors is a human donor who received a COVID-19 vaccine.

In its sample, this clone was seen a few times. V usage is TRBV12-5 and J usage is TRBJ1-2; 10 bases are a match to TRBD1. V shed 6 bases and J 8 bases; nucleotides not matched to a gene: 6. Germline CDR1 is LGHNT and CDR2 is FRNRAP. CDR3 size: 13 residues. The CDR3 sequence is CASGHGQGGGYTF. CDR3 sequence (DNA): TGTGCTAGTGGCCACGGACAGGGGGGAGGCTACACCTTC.

The chain couples TRBV6-1 to TRBJ1-5; possibly TRBD1 for D (5 bases). Between the trimmed V and J ends, which lost 0 bases and 5 bases, there was a span of 11 bases. CDR1 and CDR2 (germline): MNHNS, SASEGT. The CDR3 runs to 15 residues. DNA of the CDR3: TGTGCCAGCAGTGAAGCGCTCAGGGACGATCAGCCCCAGCATTTT. It is translated as CASSEALRDDQPQHF.

The chain combines TRBV9 with TRBJ2-3; D uncertain. Germline V gene lookup returns CDR1 SGDLS and CDR2 YYNGEE. Deletions cut 3 bases from V and 0 bases from J, with 14 bases between. The CDR3 has 16 amino acids. CDR3 residues: CASSALVGISTDTQYF. The CDR3 nucleotides read TGTGCCAGCAGCGCCCTGGTTGGCATTAGCACAGATACGCAGTATTTT.

This clone came up once. CDR3 in amino acids: CASRSGWQPQHF. Written as DNA, the CDR3 is TGTGCCAGCAGATCAGGGTGGCAGCCCCAGCATTTT. The rearrangement links TRBV27 to TRBJ1-5; tentative D call: TRBD1 (5 bases). The CDR3 length is 12 residues. Germline loops: CDR1 MNHEY, CDR2 SMNVEV (reference sequence). V shed 6 bases and J shed 7 bases, with 10 bases lying between them.

This clone appeared a few times. V is TRBV27 and J is TRBJ2-7; 10 nucleotides agree with TRBD1. V lost 6 bases to trimming and J lost 5 bases; unmatched junction nucleotides: 16. This CDR3 has 17 amino acids. The germline V gene has CDR1 MNHEY and CDR2 SMNVEV (reference sequence). DNA for the CDR3: TGTGCCAGCAGGAACTACCGGTCGGGACAGGGGCCGCACGAGCAGTACTTC. This gives the protein CASRNYRSGQGPHEQYF.

A single count supports this clone. The chain has TRBV27 and TRBJ2-4; perhaps TRBD2 as D (6 bases). This CDR3 is 17 amino acids long. Germline CDR1 reads MNHEY; CDR2 reads SMNVEV (reference sequence). Trimming removed 4 bases from V and 2 bases from J, with 18 bases in between. CDR3 nucleotide sequence: TGTGCCAGCAGTTCCAGGATAGGGGCGGGGACCAAAAACATTCAGTACTTC. Translating gives CASSSRIGAGTKNIQYF.

The chain carries TRBV25-1 and TRBJ1-1; 8 bases line up with TRBD1. This CDR3 has 14 residues. J gave up 5 bases and V 6 bases, and 8 bases lay outside the gene matches. CDR1 is MGHDK, CDR2 SYGVNS, per germline. CDR3 bases: TGTGCCAGCAGCGGACAGGGAAGGTTGACTGAAGCTTTCTTT. Its protein is CASSGQGRLTEAFF.

The genes are TRBV28 and TRBJ2-7; the D gene is possibly TRBD2 (5 bases). The germline CDR1 and CDR2 sequences are MDHEN and SYDVKM. The germline V and J ends were trimmed by 6 bases and 0 bases, with 12 bases remaining between them. This CDR3 is 14 amino acids long. The CDR3 nucleotides are TGTGCCAGCAGGAGACTGGGGAGCTCCTACGAGCAGTACTTC. Its protein product is CASRRLGSSYEQYF. The variable domain in full, with the rest retrieved from reference TRBV28 and TRBJ2-7, is DVKVTQSSRYLVKRTGEKVFLECVQDMDHENMFWYRQDPGLGLRLIYFSYDVKMKEKGDIPEGYSVSREKKERFSLILESASTNQTSMYLCASRRLGSSYEQYFGPGTRLTVT.

This sequence joins TRBV19 and TRBJ2-3; D gene ambiguous. The CDR3 is 15 residues long. The V gene's germline CDR1 is LNHDA and CDR2 SQIVND (reference sequence). V lost 5 bases and J 1 base, leaving 13 bases between the germline ends. Here the CDR3 reads CASSVGPTRTDTQYF. As DNA, the CDR3 is TGTGCCAGTAGTGTCGGACCCACCCGCACAGATACGCAGTATTTT. Full variable domain (remainder filled in from reference TRBV19 and TRBJ2-3): DGGITQSPKYLFRKEGQNVTLSCEQNLNHDAMYWYRQDPGQGLRLIYYSQIVNDFQKGDIAEGYSVSREKKESFPLTVTSAQKNPTAFYLCASSVGPTRTDTQYFGPGTRLTVL.

This clone turned up a few times. The rearrangement links TRBV10-3 to TRBJ1-1, with D maybe TRBD1 (5 bases). The CDR3 is made up of 16 amino acids. Trimming took off 4 bases at V and 1 base at J, with 16 bases between the two ends. CDR1 is ENHRY and CDR2 is SYGVKD in the germline V gene. The chain's CDR3 is CAISGFGAGRNTEAFF. CDR3 nucleotide sequence: TGTGCCATCAGTGGGTTTGGGGCAGGGCGGAACACTGAAGCTTTCTTT.

V is TRBV18 and J is TRBJ1-6; D remains unclear. This CDR3 region has 14 residues. V lost 3 bases to trimming and J lost 8 bases, with 11 bases between them. Germline assignment: CDR1 KGHSH and CDR2 LQKENI. The CDR3 coding sequence is TGTGCCAGCTCACCTGACGTCCGTGATTCACCCCTCCACTTT. It translates to CASSPDVRDSPLHF. Drawing the rest from reference TRBV18 and TRBJ1-6, the complete variable domain is NAGVMQNPRHLVRRRGQEARLRCSPMKGHSHVYWYRQLPEEGLKFMVYLQKENIIDESGMPKERFSAEFPKEGPSILRIQQVVRGDSAAYFCASSPDVRDSPLHFGNGTRLTVT.

This clone was detected only a few times. The V call is TRBV6-2 or TRBV6-3, the J call TRBJ2-7; TRBD2 aligns across 14 bases. The germline CDR1 and CDR2 sequences are MNHEY and SVGEGT. This CDR3 has 18 amino acids. The V and J ends lost 6 bases and 6 bases, in that order; junction bases with no gene match: 16. CDR3 protein: CASSPGTSGSLVISEQYF. The CDR3 DNA is TGTGCCAGCAGCCCCGGGACTAGCGGGAGCCTGGTCATCTCCGAGCAGTACTTC.

The V call is TRBV19, the J call TRBJ1-2; a weak D match, TRBD1 (6 bases). Germline V CDR1 and CDR2: LNHDA, SQIVND (reference sequence). Trimming cost V 4 bases and J 2 bases, with 11 bases left between them. The CDR3 consists of 14 residues. The CDR3 reads CASSNGGRNYGYTF. CDR3 nucleotides: TGTGCCAGTAGTAATGGGGGCAGGAACTATGGCTACACCTTC.

This clone has only a few counts. The chain carries TRBV4-1 and TRBJ1-2, with a tentative D call TRBD1 (5 bases). Germline assignment: CDR1 MGHRA and CDR2 YSYEKL. V dropped 0 bases and J dropped 7 bases, with 15 bases sitting between them. The CDR3 sequence is 15 residues long. CDR3 bases: TGCGCCAGCAGCCAAGATTCTACCGGGGGGGGTGGCTACACCTTC. Translated: CASSQDSTGGGGYTF.

The CDR3 spells CASSYTGTGTVYGYTF. CDR3 nucleotides: TGTGCCAGCAGTTACACCGGGACAGGGACAGTGTATGGCTACACCTTC. V and J are TRBV6-6 and TRBJ1-2, with 9 bases identical to TRBD1. The CDR3 is made up of 16 amino acids. V lost 2 bases to trimming and J lost 5 bases; unmatched junction nucleotides: 9. Germline V lookup: CDR1 MNHNY, CDR2 SVGAGI (reference sequence).

This rearrangement joins TRBV6-5 to TRBJ1-3; D remains unclear. V lost 5 bases and J 1 base, leaving 12 bases between the germline ends. Germline CDR1 and CDR2: MNHEY and SVGAGI. The CDR3 consists of 15 residues. CDR3 residues: CASSPPAGSGNTIYF. The CDR3 DNA reads TGTGCCAGCAGTCCACCCGCCGGGTCTGGAAACACCATATATTTT.

This clone was detected only a few times. J is TRBJ2-5 and V is TRBV12-3 or TRBV12-4; D remains ambiguous. V was clipped by 3 bases and J by 2 bases, with 7 bases between them. The CDR3 totals 13 residues. The CDR3: CASSFRRQETQYF. The CDR3 DNA is TGTGCCAGCAGTTTCCGGCGGCAAGAGACCCAGTACTTC.

The chain employs TRBV27 and TRBJ2-1; either TRBD1 or TRBD2 may supply D (5 bases each). CDR3 size: 15 residues. Germline V lookup: CDR1 MNHEY, CDR2 SMNVEV (reference sequence). V lost 2 bases and J 3 bases, leaving 11 bases between the germline ends. DNA of the CDR3: TGTGCCAGCAGTTTACGAGGGACGGGCTACAATGAGCAGTTCTTC. This translates into CASSLRGTGYNEQFF.

This clone was found once. This chain joins TRBV6-6 and TRBJ1-3, with TRBD1 matching over 7 bases. Germline V gene lookup returns CDR1 MNHNY and CDR2 SVGAGI (reference sequence). The V segment lost 6 bases and the J segment 7 bases; nucleotides outside the gene matches: 12. The CDR3 is 15 residues long. CDR3 region: CASRRDSILDNTIYF. The CDR3 bases are TGTGCCAGCAGGCGGGACAGTATTTTGGATAACACCATATATTTT.

This chain uses TRBV7-8 with TRBJ1-4; D call uncertain. Germline values: CDR1 SGHVS, CDR2 FQNEAQ. Between the trimmed V and J ends, which lost 3 bases and 5 bases, there was a span of 16 bases. The CDR3 spans 16 residues. The CDR3 sequence: CASSFSLRNTNEKLFF. The DNA for the CDR3 is TGTGCCAGCAGCTTCTCCTTACGGAACACCAATGAAAAACTGTTTTTT.

The V gene is TRBV9, the J gene TRBJ1-3; D remains ambiguous. The CDR3 has 15 amino acids. V lost 0 bases and J 2 bases, leaving 9 bases between the germline ends. Germline loops: CDR1 SGDLS, CDR2 YYNGEE. The CDR3 is CASSVGSIAGNTIYF. As DNA, the CDR3 is TGTGCCAGCAGCGTAGGGTCGATAGCTGGAAACACCATATATTTT.